This TCR beta chain was documented in a study of shared clonotypes between healthy human individuals. The repertoire was sequenced with immunoSEQ multiplex PCR; TCRdb's copy has only in-frame clones and lacks some. The table includes a few million clones, over 90% detected once. CDR3 length: 15 amino acids. Germline assignment: CDR1 LNHNV and CDR2 YYDKDF (reference sequence). The V gene lost 1 base and the J gene lost 6 bases, with 12 bases spanning the gap. The chain carries TRBV15 and TRBJ2-2; D is possibly TRBD2 (6 bases). The specimen was naive CD4+ T cells from PBMCs. Subset: CD45RA+ positively selected. The origin of this receptor is a man younger than 35 in good health. Some clones in this sample may be carry-over from other donors' samples. The CDR3 loop reads CATSRGGRDSGELFF. CDR3 nucleotide sequence: TGTGCCACCAGCAGAGGGGGACGGGACTCCGGGGAGCTGTTTTTT.